This T cell receptor (beta chain) was observed in a study of T cell repertoires in cytomegalovirus infection. Study-wide background: It can be stated that public TCR beta signatures indicated CMV infection as well as a matching HLA type. Broader study findings: In two of eight donors, the top clonotype was HLA-C-restricted CMV-specific. Identification of carriers of CMV plus the relevant HLA was achieved through cumulative public TCR beta family frequency.

Comments on this clonotype: The antigen is not known.

The CDR3 has 15 amino acids. CDR1 is DFQATT and CDR2 is SNEGSKA in the germline V gene (reference sequence). Trimming took off 3 bases at V and 2 bases at J, with 11 bases between the two ends. TCRdb reprocessed the reads with MiXCR, giving one entry per CDR3 protein. The repertoire has approximately 700,000 distinct CDR3 sequences, 35% of them found once; the top ten carry around 2.8%. This receptor was identified in a human donor in good health (CMV status not recorded). Some clones in this sample may be carry-over from other donors' samples. Input material: PBMCs. This rearrangement joins TRBV20-1 to TRBJ2-6; D not certain. CDR3 sequence (DNA): TGCAGTGCTAGCCTGGGTGCCCCTGGGGCCAACGTCCTGACTTTC. Translation: CSASLGAPGANVLTF.